The sequence of this T cell receptor beta chain was determined in a study of identical twins. TCRdb re-called the 5' RACE reads with MiXCR, one entry per CDR3 protein. The sample lists approximately 220,000 distinct CDR3 sequences; around 10% were seen once. Trimming cost V 7 bases and J 5 bases, with 12 bases left between them. The CDR3 loop spans 13 amino acids. Germline V CDR1 and CDR2: SGHRS, YFSETQ. This clonotype was counted ten times or more. Its antigen remains unidentified. General study findings and limits: Analyses of zero insertions could, in part, be confounded by invariant MAIT and iNKT cells.

The sequenced sample was memory (CD45RO+) T cells sorted from blood. The chain carries TRBV5-1 and TRBJ2-2, with D tentatively TRBD2 (5 bases). The receptor was isolated from a woman between 18 and 30 years old in good health. The CDR3 loop reads CASSPGSTGELFF. CDR3 bases: TGCGCCAGCTCACCGGGGTCAACCGGGGAGCTGTTTTTT.